The clone carrying this TCR beta chain was detected many times. The antigen is not known. This entry belongs to a study of CD8+CD57+ T cells in acquired aplastic anemia. General study results and limits: Patients and controls had in common 25 to 35 CD8+ CDR3 sequences.

Trimming removed 2 bases from V and 6 bases from J, with 17 bases in between. Per the germline V gene, CDR1 is LGHNA and CDR2 is YSLEER. The CDR3 loop spans 15 amino acids. It was genomic DNA that served as the template for profiling TCR beta VDJ and CDR3. Each CDR3 protein gets one entry after TCRdb re-called the reads with MiXCR. Of 400,000 to 500,000 distinct CDR3 sequences in the sample, approximately 70% were seen once. The sequence came from a human donor in good health, serving as a control. V is TRBV4-3 and J is TRBJ2-7; the D gene could be TRBD1 or TRBD2 (5 bases each). The sequenced material came from sorted CD4+, CD8+, or CD8+CD57+ T cells (not recorded which) from PBMCs. CDR3 nucleotide sequence: TGCGCCAGCAGCCAACCCGGGACCGGGTCGGGCGAGCAGTACTTC. It specifies CASSQPGTGSGEQYF.